Presented here are 19 T cell receptor beta chains from one specimen sequenced in a study of blood T cell repertoires in COVID-19. TCRdb keeps only in-frame clones here, not all; method: immunoSEQ multiplex PCR. The sample has 40,000 or so clones; around 90% are singletons. The material sequenced was peripheral blood. The receptors originated from a man aged 45-65 years with active COVID-19.

This clone appeared a single time. The rearrangement links TRBV10-3 to TRBJ2-7; 7 positions agree with TRBD1. V shed 0 bases and J 7 bases; nucleotides not matched to a gene: 3. This CDR3 comprises 13 residues. Germline loops: CDR1 ENHRY, CDR2 SYGVKD. CDR3 coding DNA: TGTGCCATCAGTGAGTCTGACAGGGTGGAGCAGTACTTC. It translates to CAISESDRVEQYF.

This chain links TRBV6-5 with TRBJ2-1, with 10 nucleotides matching TRBD2. V dropped 6 bases and J dropped 4; count of bases not matched to a gene: 6. This CDR3 is 15 amino acids long. CDR1 and CDR2 from the germline V gene are MNHEY and SVGAGI. CDR3 amino acids: CASRGASGGYNEQFF. The CDR3 nucleotides are TGTGCCAGCAGGGGGGCTAGCGGGGGATACAATGAGCAGTTCTTC.

The gene calls are TRBV7-3 and TRBJ2-1; weak D call: TRBD2 (7 bases). Germline V CDR1 and CDR2: SGHTA, FQGTGA. This CDR3 region has 15 residues. Trimming removed 1 base from V and 4 bases from J, with 11 bases in between. The CDR3 coding sequence is TGTGCCAGCAGCTTAAATCGGGGGGCGTACAATGAGCAGTTCTTC. Translation gives CASSLNRGAYNEQFF.

This sequence joins TRBV7-6 and TRBJ2-6; D remains ambiguous. V was cut by 5 bases and J by 0 bases, with 8 bases left in between. The V gene's germline CDR1 is SGHVS and CDR2 FNYEAQ. CDR3 size: 15 residues. CDR3: CASSPARSGANVLTF. In nucleotides, the CDR3 is TGTGCCAGCAGCCCCGCGCGCTCTGGGGCCAACGTCCTGACTTTC.

The chain is built from TRBV6-2 or TRBV6-3 and TRBJ2-1, with D tentatively TRBD1 (6 bases). CDR1 is MNHEY, CDR2 SVGEGT, per germline. The CDR3 runs to 15 residues. Between the trimmed V and J ends, which lost 5 bases and 0 bases, there was a span of 11 bases. The CDR3 spells CASSTGQSSYNEQFF. CDR3 nucleotide sequence: TGTGCCAGCAGTACCGGACAGAGCTCCTACAATGAGCAGTTCTTC.

V is TRBV12-5 and J is TRBJ2-3; 10 bases fit TRBD1. V was pared by 1 base and J by 4 bases, with 8 bases of the junction left unmatched. CDR3 length: 17 amino acids. In germline, CDR1 is LGHNT, CDR2 FRNRAP. CDR3 sequence (DNA): TGTGCTAGTGGTTTGGGTAGACGGGGGACAGGGGCAGATACGCAGTATTTT. Amino acids: CASGLGRRGTGADTQYF.

The chain has TRBV4-3 and TRBJ2-2; D unresolved. Germline CDR1 and CDR2: LGHNA and YSLEER. The V and J ends lost 0 bases and 5 bases respectively, with 7 bases between them. This CDR3 is built from 14 residues. The CDR3 DNA follows: TGCGCCAGCAGCCAAGATAGAGTTACCGGGGAGCTGTTTTTT. This codes for CASSQDRVTGELFF.

The V and J genes are TRBV11-2 and TRBJ2-7; TRBD2 matches at 9 bases. With 0 bases clipped from V and 4 bases from J, the junction kept 4 bases outside the gene matches. This CDR3 has 15 amino acids. Germline V gene data show CDR1 as SGHAT and CDR2 as FQNNGV. DNA of the CDR3: TGTGCCAGCAGCTTAGACAGCGGGGGGTGGTACGAGCAGTACTTC. It translates to CASSLDSGGWYEQYF.

The gene calls are TRBV7-8 and TRBJ1-2; D gene uncertain. With 4 bases removed from V and 4 bases from J, the gap between germline ends came to 10 bases. CDR3 size: 13 residues. The germline CDR1 and CDR2 sequences are SGHVS and FQNEAQ. CDR3 residues: CASSSGVAYGYTF. CDR3 in DNA: TGTGCCAGCAGCTCCGGGGTGGCCTATGGCTACACCTTC.

The chain uses TRBV5-1 and TRBJ1-2; 11 bases agree with TRBD1. This CDR3 region has 15 residues. CDR1 SGHRS and CDR2 YFSETQ come from the germline V gene. J gave up 5 bases and V 4 bases, and 7 bases lay outside the gene matches. CDR3 in amino acids: CASSLGQGAYYGYTF. The CDR3 coding sequence is TGCGCCAGCAGCCTAGGACAGGGGGCCTATTATGGCTACACCTTC.

The chain has TRBV5-6 and TRBJ1-4; 8 nucleotides match TRBD1. Germline trimming cut 4 bases from V and 5 bases from J; bases unmatched to any gene: 7. Looked up from germline, CDR1 is SGHDT and CDR2 is YYEEEE. There are 15 residues in the CDR3. The CDR3, as DNA: TGTGCCAGCAGCCTCCTGGGACAGGCAAATGAAAAACTGTTTTTT. Protein sequence: CASSLLGQANEKLFF.

This clone was detected only once. The chain links TRBV27 to TRBJ2-1, with 11 bases lining up with TRBD2. Unmatched junction bases numbered 9, after V lost 5 bases and J lost 6 bases. Germline values: CDR1 MNHEY, CDR2 SMNVEV (reference sequence). The CDR3 length is 16 residues. CDR3: CASSRPLAGGPNEQFF. The CDR3 DNA follows: TGTGCCAGCAGTAGACCCCTAGCGGGGGGACCCAATGAGCAGTTCTTC.

This clone showed up just once. The V and J genes are TRBV19 and TRBJ2-7; 9 nucleotides line up with TRBD1. The CDR3 totals 16 residues. V gave up 6 bases and J gave up 0 bases; unmatched junction bases: 9. CDR1 and CDR2 from the germline V gene are LNHDA and SQIVND (reference sequence). CDR3 residues: CASRNPGQGNSYEQYF. The CDR3 bases are TGTGCCAGTAGGAATCCGGGACAGGGTAACTCCTACGAGCAGTACTTC.

This chain links TRBV3-1 (or the pseudogene TRBV3-2) with TRBJ2-1; TRBD1 agrees at 11 bases. This CDR3 is 16 amino acids long. The germline gives CDR1 LGHDT, CDR2 YNNKEL (reference sequence). The J segment lost 5 bases and the V segment lost 4 bases, leaving 7 bases of the junction unmatched. This CDR3 is CASSRYRDRGDNEQFF. The CDR3 coding sequence is TGTGCCAGCAGCCGCTACCGGGACAGGGGGGACAATGAGCAGTTCTTC.

This sequence joins TRBV6-2 or TRBV6-3 and TRBJ2-7; a weak D match, TRBD1 (6 bases). Germline V gene lookup returns CDR1 MNHEY and CDR2 SVGEGT. The CDR3 sequence is 14 residues long. V was shortened by 4 bases and J by 3 bases, with 13 bases between the two germline ends. For the CDR3, the DNA is TGTGCCAGCAGTTCATCCGGGACAAACTACGAGCAGTACTTC. As protein: CASSSSGTNYEQYF.

This clone appeared once. This sequence joins TRBV28 and TRBJ1-2; 7 bases fit TRBD1. Trimming cost V 6 bases and J 6 bases; bases outside gene matches: 7. The CDR3 length is 13 residues. The V gene's germline CDR1 is MDHEN and CDR2 SYDVKM. CDR3 nucleotide sequence: TGTGCCAGCAGCGCGGGACAGCGACATGGCTACACCTTC. Protein sequence: CASSAGQRHGYTF.

The chain recombines TRBV5-6 with TRBJ2-7; weak D call: TRBD2 (5 bases). The CDR3 runs to 12 residues. Per the germline V gene, CDR1 is SGHDT and CDR2 is YYEEEE. The V gene lost 4 bases and the J gene lost 6 bases, with 11 bases spanning the gap. CDR3 nucleotide sequence: TGTGCCAGCAGCCGGAGGCCGGGCGAGCAGTACTTC. It codes for CASSRRPGEQYF.

The chain links TRBV6-4 to TRBJ2-3; tentatively, D is TRBD2 (7 bases). V shed 4 bases and J shed 2 bases, with 16 bases lying between them. This CDR3 is built from 16 residues. Germline V gene sequence: CDR1 MRHNA, CDR2 SNTAGT. CDR3 sequence: CASSATGTKPTDTQYF. The CDR3 DNA is TGTGCCAGCAGTGCCACAGGGACTAAACCCACAGATACGCAGTATTTT.

The chain joins TRBV6-5 to TRBJ2-7; D might be TRBD2 (5 bases). The ends were cut back, 4 bases at V and 4 bases at J, with 11 bases in the middle. The CDR3 covers 13 residues. Germline V gene sequence: CDR1 MNHEY, CDR2 SVGAGI. CDR3 coding DNA: TGTGCCAGCAGTTCCGGTTCGGGGTACGAGCAGTACTTC. This translates into CASSSGSGYEQYF.